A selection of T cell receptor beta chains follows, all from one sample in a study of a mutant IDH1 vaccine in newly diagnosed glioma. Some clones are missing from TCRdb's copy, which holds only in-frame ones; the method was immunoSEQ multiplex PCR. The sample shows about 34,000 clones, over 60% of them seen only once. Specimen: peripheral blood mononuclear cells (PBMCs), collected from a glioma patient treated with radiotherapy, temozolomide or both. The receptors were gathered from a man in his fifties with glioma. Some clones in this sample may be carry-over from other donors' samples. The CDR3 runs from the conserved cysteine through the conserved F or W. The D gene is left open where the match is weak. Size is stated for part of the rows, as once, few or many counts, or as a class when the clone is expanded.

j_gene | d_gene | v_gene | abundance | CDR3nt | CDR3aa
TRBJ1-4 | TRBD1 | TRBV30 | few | TGTGCCTGTTCACAGGGGAATGAAAAACTGTTTTTT | CACSQGNEKLFF
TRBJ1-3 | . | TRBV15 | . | TGTGCCACCAGCAGTGACAGACTCTCTGGAAACACCATATATTTT | CATSSDRLSGNTIYF
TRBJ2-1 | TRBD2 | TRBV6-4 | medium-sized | TGTGCCAGCAGTGGGACTAGCGGCTCCTACAATGAGCAGTTCTTC | CASSGTSGSYNEQFF
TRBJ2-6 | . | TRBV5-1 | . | TGCGCCAGCAGCTGGGGCAGGGCAGGGGCCAACGTCCTGACTTTC | CASSWGRAGANVLTF
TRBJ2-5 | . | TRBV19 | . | TGTGCCAGTAGTTACTCGTACCAAGAGACCCAGTACTTC | CASSYSYQETQYF
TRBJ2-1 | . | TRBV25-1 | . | TGTGCCAGCAGTGATGGGTCCGGTGGGCGAGATGAGCAGTTCTTC | CASSDGSGGRDEQFF
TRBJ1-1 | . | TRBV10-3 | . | TGTGCCATCAGGGCGCAGGGGATAGGGACCACTGAAGCTTTCTTT | CAIRAQGIGTTEAFF
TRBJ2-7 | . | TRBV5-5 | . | TGTGCCAGCAGCTCCCTCTTAAGCTCCCACGAGCAGTACTTC | CASSSLLSSHEQYF
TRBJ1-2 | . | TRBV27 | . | TGTGCCAGCAGCGGGGTGGGGGGGGGCTACACCTTC | CASSGVGGGYTF
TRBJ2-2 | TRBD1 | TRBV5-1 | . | TGCGCCAGCAGCTTTGACAGGGGGCGAACCGGGGAGCTGTTTTTT | CASSFDRGRTGELFF
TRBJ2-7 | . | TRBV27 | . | TGTGCCAGCAGTTTATCCCGACAGTACGAGCAGTACTTC | CASSLSRQYEQYF
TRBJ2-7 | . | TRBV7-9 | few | TGTGCCAGCAGCCTGGGACAACCTAACGAGCAGTACTTC | CASSLGQPNEQYF
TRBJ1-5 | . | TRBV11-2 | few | TGTGCCAGTCCAGGGGCCGGGGGTAGCAATCAGCCCCAGCATTTT | CASPGAGGSNQPQHF
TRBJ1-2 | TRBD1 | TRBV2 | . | TGTGCCAGCAGCGGCGAACAGGGGCTCTCTGGCTACACCTTC | CASSGEQGLSGYTF
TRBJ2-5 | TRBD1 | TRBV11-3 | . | TGTGCCAGCAGCGCGGGGACAGGGCCAACCCAAGAGACCCAGTACTTC | CASSAGTGPTQETQYF
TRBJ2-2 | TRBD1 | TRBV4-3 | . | TGCGCCAGCAGCCAAGGGGACAGGGGGCTTGGAAACACCGGGGAGCTGTTTTTT | CASSQGDRGLGNTGELFF
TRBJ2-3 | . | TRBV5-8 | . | TGTGCCAGCAGCTTGAAGGCGGATACGCAGTATTTT | CASSLKADTQYF
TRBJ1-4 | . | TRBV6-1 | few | TGTGCCAGCAGTGTCCGGGACAACCCGGAGCGAAAACTGTTTTTT | CASSVRDNPERKLFF
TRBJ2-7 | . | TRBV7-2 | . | TGTGCCAGCAGCTCGCCTACTAGCCTTTCTACCAGCTCCTACGAGCAGTACTTC | CASSSPTSLSTSSYEQYF
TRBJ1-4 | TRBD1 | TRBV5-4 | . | TGTGCCAGCAGCCTAAAGACAGGGGCTAATGAAAAACTGTTTTTT | CASSLKTGANEKLFF
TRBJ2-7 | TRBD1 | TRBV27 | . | TGTGCCAGCAGTTTCGGACAGGCCTACGAGCAGTACTTC | CASSFGQAYEQYF
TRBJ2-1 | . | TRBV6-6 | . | TGTGCCAGCAGGTGGGAGGCCAGCTCCTACAATGAGCAGTTCTTC | CASRWEASSYNEQFF
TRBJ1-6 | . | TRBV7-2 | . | TGTGCCAGCAGCGAAACGAATAATTCACCCCTCCACTTT | CASSETNNSPLHF
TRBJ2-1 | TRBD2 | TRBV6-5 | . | TGTGCCAGCAGGGGATCGGGAGGGTACAATGAGCAGTTCTTC | CASRGSGGYNEQFF
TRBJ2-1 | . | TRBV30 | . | TGTGCCTGGAGAGCAAGGCGTTCTCCAGAGCAGTTCTTC | CAWRARRSPEQFF
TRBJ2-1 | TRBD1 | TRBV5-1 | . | TGCGCCAGCAGCTTGGTAGGGACAGGGCCTTACAATGAGCAGTTCTTC | CASSLVGTGPYNEQFF
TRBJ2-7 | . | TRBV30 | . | TGTGCCTGGAGGTCCGGGGACTACGAGCAGTACTTC | CAWRSGDYEQYF
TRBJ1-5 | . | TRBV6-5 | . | TGTGCCAGTAGACGGGACTACAATCAGCCCCAGCATTTT | CASRRDYNQPQHF
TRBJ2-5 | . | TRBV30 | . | TGTGCCTGGAGTGTACTAGCTCCAGAGACCCAGTACTTC | CAWSVLAPETQYF
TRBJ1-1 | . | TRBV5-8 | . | TGTGCCAGCACGTCGGGACCGATGGACAGATTTTCCCCTGAAGCTTTCTTT | CASTSGPMDRFSPEAFF
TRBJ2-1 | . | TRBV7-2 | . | TGTGCCAGCAGCCCTCTAGCCCCCGATGAGCAGTTCTTC | CASSPLAPDEQFF
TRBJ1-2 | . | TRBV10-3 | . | TGTGCCATTCGGGCCGAACTAGGAAGCTACACCTTC | CAIRAELGSYTF
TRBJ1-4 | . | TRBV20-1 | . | TGCAGTGCCATACAAGGGGTGGAACTGTTTTTT | CSAIQGVELFF
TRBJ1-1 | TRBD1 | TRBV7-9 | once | TGTGCCAGCTGCAGGGGGATGAACACTGAAGCTTTCTTT | CASCRGMNTEAFF
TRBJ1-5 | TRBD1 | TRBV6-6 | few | TGTGCCAGCAGTCTGGGACAGGGTCGTAGCAATCAGCCCCAGCATTTT | CASSLGQGRSNQPQHF
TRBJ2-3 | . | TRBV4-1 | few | TGCGCCAGCAGCACACCCTCGCGGCCCGATTCAGCAGATACGCAGTATTTT | CASSTPSRPDSADTQYF
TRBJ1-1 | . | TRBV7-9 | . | TGTGCCAGCAGCTTAGCTCAGGGACGCACTGAAGCTTTCTTT | CASSLAQGRTEAFF
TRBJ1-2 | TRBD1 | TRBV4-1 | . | TGCGCCAGCAGCCAGCTTAGGGGACAGGGAGACTATGGCTACACCTTC | CASSQLRGQGDYGYTF
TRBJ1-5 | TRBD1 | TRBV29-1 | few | TGCAGCGTTGGGGGACAGGGGCCCCAGCATTTT | CSVGGQGPQHF
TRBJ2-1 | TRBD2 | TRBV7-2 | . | TGTGCCAGCAGCCTGACTAGCGGGCCCTACAATGAGCAGTTCTTC | CASSLTSGPYNEQFF
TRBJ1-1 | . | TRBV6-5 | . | TGTGCCAGCAGAGAGAGACACACTGAAGCTTTCTTT | CASRERHTEAFF
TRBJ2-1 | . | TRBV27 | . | TGTGCCAGCAGTTCTGTAGGATCGGAGCAGTTCTTC | CASSSVGSEQFF
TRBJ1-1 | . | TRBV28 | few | TGTGCCAGCAGCGAAACCGGGCTTTTGAGCACTGAAGCTTTCTTT | CASSETGLLSTEAFF
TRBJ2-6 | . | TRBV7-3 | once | TGTGCCAGCAGCCCCGAAGTTATAGGCAAGGCTGGGGCCAACGTCCTGACTTTC | CASSPEVIGKAGANVLTF
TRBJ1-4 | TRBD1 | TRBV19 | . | TGTGCCAGTAGTACCGGGACAGGGGGCTATGGAGATGAAAAACTGTTTTTT | CASSTGTGGYGDEKLFF
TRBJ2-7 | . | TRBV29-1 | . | TGCAGCGTTGAAGGCAGATCCTACGAGCAGTACTTC | CSVEGRSYEQYF
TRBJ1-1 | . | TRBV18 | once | TGTGCCAGCTCCGGCGGAGGGATGAACACTGAAGCTTTCTTT | CASSGGGMNTEAFF
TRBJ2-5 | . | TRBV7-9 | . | TGTGCCAGCGGAACTACTACAGAGACCCAGTACTTC | CASGTTTETQYF